This T cell receptor (beta chain) originates from a study of blood T cell repertoires in COVID-19. Sequenced by immunoSEQ multiplex PCR; TCRdb stores in-frame clones only, minus some. The repertoire has some 180,000 clones, roughly 85% of them found once; the top ten carry 15% to 20%. Everyone who took part was roughly 18 to 89 years old, and they came from 24 US areas. This receptor was taken from a woman aged 70 to 79 in a cohort exposed to, infected with or recovered from COVID-19 (not recorded which). The source material was PBMCs or T cells enriched from blood (not recorded which).

In DNA, the CDR3 is TGTGCCAGCAGCTTGACTAGCGGAGCTTACAATGAGCAGTTCTTC. Amino acid sequence: CASSLTSGAYNEQFF. The V and J genes are TRBV11-2 and TRBJ2-1, with 9 bases matching TRBD2. Germline V gene data show CDR1 as SGHAT and CDR2 as FQNNGV. The junction had 4 bases not matched to a gene; V was cut back by 3 bases and J by 4 bases. This CDR3 is built from 15 residues.